The rows below give T cell receptor beta chains drawn from one sample of a study of monozygotic twins with cystic fibrosis. The table came from immunoSEQ multiplex PCR; TCRdb's copy has only in-frame clones and leaves some out. This table holds some 33,000 clones, 80% to 95% found once. The sample was blood. The receptor source for this set is a boy aged 2 to 9 with cystic fibrosis. The CDR3 runs from the conserved cysteine through the conserved F or W. The D gene is left open where the match is weak. Only part of the rows carry a size: once, few, many, or a class if the clone is expanded.

v_gene: TRBV2
abundance: .
j_gene: TRBJ2-5
d_gene: TRBD2
CDR3aa: CASSGTSGGLFQETQYF
CDR3nt: TGTGCCAGCAGTGGGACTAGCGGGGGATTGTTCCAAGAGACCCAGTACTTC

v_gene: TRBV12-5
abundance: once
j_gene: TRBJ1-2
d_gene: .
CDR3aa: CASGLVLGQNDYGYTF
CDR3nt: TGTGCTAGTGGTTTGGTCCTCGGACAGAACGACTATGGCTACACCTTC

v_gene: TRBV20-1
abundance: .
j_gene: TRBJ1-1
d_gene: .
CDR3aa: CSARGNTEAFF
CDR3nt: TGCAGTGCTAGGGGTAACACTGAAGCTTTCTTT

v_gene: TRBV6-6
abundance: .
j_gene: TRBJ2-4
d_gene: .
CDR3aa: CASSSIDSTKNIQYF
CDR3nt: TGTGCCAGCAGTTCCATTGACAGTACCAAAAACATTCAGTACTTC

v_gene: TRBV18
abundance: .
j_gene: TRBJ1-5
d_gene: TRBD1
CDR3aa: CASSPGGPDQPQHF
CDR3nt: TGTGCCAGCTCCCCAGGGGGGCCCGATCAGCCCCAGCATTTT

v_gene: TRBV6-6
abundance: .
j_gene: TRBJ1-1
d_gene: .
CDR3aa: CASSYPDRIEGTEAFF
CDR3nt: TGTGCCAGCAGTTACCCCGACAGGATAGAAGGGACTGAAGCTTTCTTT

v_gene: TRBV10-1
abundance: once
j_gene: TRBJ2-3
d_gene: TRBD2
CDR3aa: CASSESGGDTQYF
CDR3nt: TGCGCCAGCAGTGAGTCCGGGGGGGATACGCAGTATTTT

v_gene: TRBV5-1
abundance: .
j_gene: TRBJ1-1
d_gene: .
CDR3aa: CASSLLGRQNTEAFF
CDR3nt: TGCGCCAGCAGCTTACTAGGACGGCAGAACACTGAAGCTTTCTTT

v_gene: TRBV11-3
abundance: .
j_gene: TRBJ1-2
d_gene: .
CDR3aa: CASSPRPAEEYGYTF
CDR3nt: TGTGCCAGCAGCCCCCGACCGGCCGAGGAGTATGGCTACACCTTC

v_gene: TRBV4-2
abundance: few
j_gene: TRBJ2-5
d_gene: .
CDR3aa: CASSQGRTYQETQYF
CDR3nt: TGTGCCAGCAGCCAAGGACGGACCTACCAAGAGACCCAGTACTTC

v_gene: TRBV5-6
abundance: .
j_gene: TRBJ1-1
d_gene: .
CDR3aa: CASSFRGWNTEAFF
CDR3nt: TGTGCCAGCAGTTTCCGGGGATGGAACACTGAAGCTTTCTTT

v_gene: TRBV18
abundance: once
j_gene: TRBJ2-5
d_gene: .
CDR3aa: CASSPSPQEDRRKTQYF
CDR3nt: TGTGCCAGCTCACCATCCCCCCAAGAGGATCGGAGGAAGACCCAGTACTTC

v_gene: TRBV9
abundance: .
j_gene: TRBJ1-6
d_gene: .
CDR3aa: CASRRTENSPLHF
CDR3nt: TGTGCCAGCAGACGGACAGAGAATTCACCCCTCCACTTT

v_gene: TRBV18
abundance: .
j_gene: TRBJ2-4
d_gene: TRBD1
CDR3aa: CASSPGQGALWNIQYF
CDR3nt: TGTGCCAGCTCACCGGGACAGGGGGCGCTTTGGAACATTCAGTACTTC

v_gene: TRBV6-5
abundance: .
j_gene: TRBJ2-2
d_gene: TRBD1
CDR3aa: CASSYTGGGRTGELFF
CDR3nt: TGTGCCAGCAGTTATACAGGGGGCGGTCGGACCGGGGAGCTGTTTTTT

v_gene: TRBV27
abundance: .
j_gene: TRBJ2-3
d_gene: .
CDR3aa: CASSLRGSGGTDTQYF
CDR3nt: TGTGCCAGCAGTTTACGGGGATCGGGGGGCACAGATACGCAGTATTTT

v_gene: TRBV7-9
abundance: .
j_gene: TRBJ2-1
d_gene: TRBD1
CDR3aa: CAAYGTAYPNEQFF
CDR3nt: TGTGCCGCCTACGGGACAGCGTATCCCAATGAGCAGTTCTTC

v_gene: TRBV20-1
abundance: .
j_gene: TRBJ1-1
d_gene: .
CDR3aa: CSARGRRAFF
CDR3nt: TGCAGTGCTAGGGGACGTAGAGCTTTCTTT

v_gene: TRBV2
abundance: .
j_gene: TRBJ2-7
d_gene: .
CDR3aa: CASTWSLGSYEQYF
CDR3nt: TGTGCCAGCACCTGGTCCCTCGGGTCCTACGAGCAGTACTTC

v_gene: TRBV9
abundance: .
j_gene: TRBJ1-5
d_gene: .
CDR3aa: CASSELGSSNQPQHF
CDR3nt: TGTGCCAGTAGCGAACTGGGCTCTAGCAATCAGCCCCAGCATTTT

v_gene: TRBV5-1
abundance: once
j_gene: TRBJ1-5
d_gene: .
CDR3aa: CASSLGTAMGQPQHF
CDR3nt: TGCGCCAGCAGCCTAGGGACCGCCATGGGTCAGCCCCAGCATTTT

v_gene: TRBV5-1
abundance: few
j_gene: TRBJ1-5
d_gene: .
CDR3aa: CASSLVGAWTQHF
CDR3nt: TGCGCCAGCAGCTTGGTGGGGGCTTGGACCCAGCATTTT

v_gene: TRBV13
abundance: .
j_gene: TRBJ1-2
d_gene: .
CDR3aa: CASSPRLYGYTF
CDR3nt: TGTGCCAGCAGCCCGCGGCTTTATGGCTACACCTTC

v_gene: TRBV29-1
abundance: .
j_gene: TRBJ1-4
d_gene: .
CDR3aa: CSVDRRCLVWYEKLFF
CDR3nt: TGCAGCGTTGATCGACGTTGTTTGGTTTGGTATGAAAAACTGTTTTTT

v_gene: TRBV4-1
abundance: once
j_gene: TRBJ1-1
d_gene: .
CDR3aa: CASSQNQRGKESFSEAFF
CDR3nt: TGCGCCAGCAGCCAAAACCAAAGGGGGAAGGAGTCGTTCTCTGAAGCTTTCTTT

v_gene: TRBV29-1
abundance: .
j_gene: TRBJ1-1
d_gene: .
CDR3aa: CSAGRGGTEAFF
CDR3nt: TGCAGCGCCGGCCGGGGAGGGACTGAAGCTTTCTTT